Listed here are 23 T cell receptor beta chains from one sample, sequenced in a study of T cell changes during pregnancy in multiple sclerosis. Sequenced by immunoSEQ multiplex PCR; TCRdb stores in-frame clones only, minus some. This sample has around 130,000 clones, with approximately 96% found just once. The sample here was peripheral blood, taken after pregnancy. These TCRs come from a female donor with multiple sclerosis, enrolled in a pregnancy study.

The V and J genes are TRBV28 and TRBJ2-5, with no clear D. The V gene lost 6 bases and the J gene lost 5 bases, with 7 bases spanning the gap. The CDR3 runs 11 residues. CDR1 MDHEN and CDR2 SYDVKM come from the germline V gene. The CDR3 loop is CASRFPETQYF. CDR3 sequence (DNA): TGTGCCAGCAGGTTCCCGGAGACCCAGTACTTC.

V is TRBV4-3 and J is TRBJ2-7; a weak D match, TRBD2 (5 bases). This CDR3 comprises 16 residues. V lost 0 bases, J lost 2 bases, and 14 bases lay in between. Germline CDR1 reads LGHNA; CDR2 reads YSLEER. The CDR3 nucleotides read TGCGCCAGCAGCCAAGATCTCGTAAGCGGCCCCTACGAGCAGTACTTC. This sequence encodes CASSQDLVSGPYEQYF.

V gene TRBV6-6 combines with J gene TRBJ2-7, with 8 bases matching TRBD1. The V and J ends lost 2 bases and 5 bases, in that order; junction bases with no gene match: 8. Germline V gene lookup returns CDR1 MNHNY and CDR2 SVGAGI (reference sequence). This CDR3 spans 15 amino acids. The CDR3, as DNA: TGTGCCAGCAGTTACGTAGGACAGGGTGGCGACGAGCAGTACTTC. Translated, it gives CASSYVGQGGDEQYF.

The rearrangement uses TRBV5-1 and TRBJ2-1; 15 nucleotides match TRBD2. The germline CDR1 and CDR2 sequences are SGHRS and YFSETQ. V shed 3 bases and J 7 bases; nucleotides not matched to a gene: 2. The CDR3 covers 15 residues. The CDR3 DNA reads TGCGCCAGCAGCTCCGGGACTAGCGGGAGGAATGAGCAGTTCTTC. It encodes CASSSGTSGRNEQFF.

The rearrangement links TRBV27 to TRBJ2-5, with 11 bases matching TRBD1. J gave up 5 bases and V 5 bases, and 7 bases lay outside the gene matches. In germline, CDR1 is MNHEY, CDR2 SMNVEV (reference sequence). The CDR3 is 15 residues long. This CDR3 reads CASSPRDRGAETQYF. The CDR3 DNA reads as TGTGCCAGCAGTCCCAGGGACAGGGGGGCGGAGACCCAGTACTTC.

This chain links TRBV21-1 with TRBJ2-7; the table names TRBD1, a call not compared with the DNA. TRBV21-1 is classified as a pseudogene. This CDR3 is 15 amino acids long. The chain's CDR3 is CASSKLGGPSYEQYF. The CDR3 DNA reads TGTGCCAGCAGCAAGTTAGGGGGACCTTCCTACGAGCAGTACTTC.

This clone was detected once. The gene calls are TRBV9 and TRBJ1-1, with a tentative D call TRBD1 (6 bases). Trimming removed 0 bases from V and 3 bases from J, with 9 bases in between. CDR1 and CDR2 from the germline V gene are SGDLS and YYNGEE. This CDR3 has 14 residues. In DNA, the CDR3 is TGTGCCAGCAGCGTAGGAGGGGGGGACACTGAAGCTTTCTTT. Protein: CASSVGGGDTEAFF.

This chain joins TRBV5-6 and TRBJ2-1, with D possibly TRBD1 on 5 matching bases. Germline-derived CDR1 and CDR2 are SGHDT and YYEEEE. With 5 bases removed from V and 4 bases from J, the gap between germline ends came to 16 bases. CDR3 length: 15 residues. As DNA, the CDR3 is TGTGCCAGCAGTAGGGGTTTACTTATATACAATGAGCAGTTCTTC. The encoded protein is CASSRGLLIYNEQFF. Looking up the rest from reference TRBV5-6 and TRBJ2-1 gives the full variable domain: DAGVTQSPTHLIKTRGQQVTLRCSPKSGHDTVSWYQQALGQGPQFIFQYYEEEERQRGNFPDRFSGHQFPNYSSELNVNALLLGDSALYLCASSRGLLIYNEQFFGPGTRLTVL.

This clone has just one count. V usage is TRBV14 and J usage is TRBJ2-1; weak D call: TRBD2 (6 bases). Deletions cut 1 base from V and 7 bases from J, with 8 bases between. Germline V gene lookup returns CDR1 SGHDN and CDR2 FVKESK. The CDR3 is made up of 13 amino acids. As DNA, the CDR3 is TGTGCCAGCAGCCAAGGGGCGGGAAATGAGCAGTTCTTC. Amino acid sequence: CASSQGAGNEQFF.

The V and J genes are TRBV7-6 and TRBJ2-7, with unresolved D. V shed 1 base and J shed 2 bases, with 12 bases lying between them. The CDR3 has 15 amino acids. Germline V gives CDR1 SGHVS, CDR2 FNYEAQ. The CDR3 loop reads CASSLGGTATYEQYF. The CDR3 nucleotides are TGTGCCAGCAGCTTAGGAGGCACCGCCACCTACGAGCAGTACTTC.

The chain carries TRBV19 and TRBJ2-3, with D perhaps matching TRBD2 (7 bases). Germline V lookup: CDR1 LNHDA, CDR2 SQIVND (reference sequence). The CDR3 extends over 14 amino acids. V was cut by 7 bases and J by 2 bases, with 13 bases left in between. The CDR3 loop reads CASIGGLYTDTQYF. The CDR3 DNA is TGTGCCAGTATCGGGGGGCTTTACACAGATACGCAGTATTTT.

The chain couples TRBV7-9 to TRBJ1-1; D unresolved. Germline V lookup: CDR1 SEHNR, CDR2 FQNEAQ (reference sequence). V lost 4 bases and J 0 bases, leaving 9 bases between the germline ends. The CDR3 extends over 14 amino acids. The CDR3 region has the DNA TGTGCCAGCAGCTACCTGCAGGTGAACACTGAAGCTTTCTTT. It yields the protein CASSYLQVNTEAFF. Complete variable domain (other parts from reference TRBV7-9 and TRBJ1-1): DTGVSQNPRHKITKRGQNVTFRCDPISEHNRLYWYRQTLGQGPEFLTYFQNEAQLEKSRLLSDRFSAERPKGSFSTLEIQRTEQGDSAMYLCASSYLQVNTEAFFGQGTRLTVV.

The rearrangement uses TRBV28 and TRBJ2-5; the match to TRBD2 covers 9 bases. From germline, CDR1 is MDHEN and CDR2 SYDVKM. The CDR3 is 17 residues long. Germline trimming cut 6 bases from V and 5 bases from J; bases unmatched to any gene: 16. This chain's CDR3 is CASSLPVLGLAGETQYF. DNA of the CDR3: TGTGCCAGCAGCCTCCCAGTCTTGGGACTAGCCGGGGAGACCCAGTACTTC. Based on the CDR3 plus reference TRBV28 and TRBJ2-5, the full variable domain is DVKVTQSSRYLVKRTGEKVFLECVQDMDHENMFWYRQDPGLGLRLIYFSYDVKMKEKGDIPEGYSVSREKKERFSLILESASTNQTSMYLCASSLPVLGLAGETQYFGPGTRLLVL.

J is TRBJ1-4 and V is TRBV5-6, with D tentatively TRBD1 (5 bases). Germline V CDR1 and CDR2: SGHDT, YYEEEE. With 0 bases removed from V and 6 bases from J, the gap between germline ends came to 9 bases. The CDR3 loop spans 14 amino acids. DNA of the CDR3: TGTGCCAGCAGCTTGGGGCAGGGTCATGAAAAACTGTTTTTT. This encodes CASSLGQGHEKLFF.

This chain links TRBV5-6 with TRBJ2-1; the D gene is possibly TRBD1 (7 bases). Germline V gene data show CDR1 as SGHDT and CDR2 as YYEEEE. V lost 3 bases to trimming and J lost 10 bases, with 20 bases between them. The CDR3 is made up of 15 amino acids. The CDR3 nucleotides are TGTGCCAGCAGCTCAGGACAGCGTCCAGGGGGGGAGCAGTTCTTC. Translation gives CASSSGQRPGGEQFF.

This chain uses TRBV19 with TRBJ1-1, with D unresolved. Germline V CDR1 and CDR2: LNHDA, SQIVND (reference sequence). There are 13 residues in the CDR3. Deletions cut 6 bases from V and 5 bases from J, with 13 bases between. The CDR3 DNA sequence: TGTGCCAGTAGCCTCCTTAGAGGGACTGAAGCTTTCTTT. Translating it yields CASSLLRGTEAFF. Variable domain in full (rest from reference TRBV19 and TRBJ1-1): DGGITQSPKYLFRKEGQNVTLSCEQNLNHDAMYWYRQDPGQGLRLIYYSQIVNDFQKGDIAEGYSVSREKKESFPLTVTSAQKNPTAFYLCASSLLRGTEAFFGQGTRLTVV.

The chain is built from TRBV19 and TRBJ1-5; no firm D call. Germline CDR1 and CDR2: LNHDA and SQIVND (reference sequence). The CDR3 sequence is 16 residues long. The V end was cut by 9 bases, the J end by 1 base, with 19 bases between. The CDR3 reads CASSSSGWPSNQPQHF. The CDR3 coding sequence is TGTGCCAGCTCATCCTCGGGGTGGCCGAGCAATCAGCCCCAGCATTTT.

The chain is built from TRBV6-5 and TRBJ2-7; D unresolved. Germline V gene data show CDR1 as MNHEY and CDR2 as SVGAGI. V gave up 4 bases and J gave up 2 bases, with 12 bases separating them. The CDR3 sequence is 14 residues long. CDR3 sequence (DNA): TGTGCCAGCAGTTCCTTTAGAGGAGCCTACGAGCAGTACTTC. Residues: CASSSFRGAYEQYF.

The CDR3 DNA reads TGTGCCTGGAGTTTGGTACTAGCGGGCGCAGATACGCAGTATTTT. Its protein product is CAWSLVLAGADTQYF. This sequence joins TRBV30 and TRBJ2-3, with 9 bases lining up with TRBD2. This CDR3 has 15 residues. The germline gives CDR1 GTSNPN, CDR2 SVGIG (reference sequence). The V and J ends lost 2 bases and 4 bases, in that order; junction bases with no gene match: 7.

This clone has only one observation. The V gene is TRBV5-4, the J gene TRBJ1-2; unclear D gene. This CDR3 spans 14 amino acids. In germline, CDR1 is SGHNT, CDR2 YYREEE (reference sequence). V lost 4 bases to trimming and J lost 6 bases, with 16 bases between them. This chain's CDR3 is CASSPEYLLDGYTF. CDR3 coding DNA: TGTGCCAGCAGCCCCGAATACCTACTGGATGGCTACACCTTC.

V gene TRBV4-1 combines with J gene TRBJ1-5; 8 bases align to TRBD1. The V gene's germline CDR1 is MGHRA and CDR2 YSYEKL. The CDR3 runs to 19 residues. Trimming removed 0 bases from V and 0 bases from J; junction bases left unmatched: 10. CDR3 coding DNA: TGCGCCAGCAGCCAAGATTTAGACTCGGGACAGGCTAGCAATCAGCCCCAGCATTTT. It encodes CASSQDLDSGQASNQPQHF.

The chain is built from TRBV7-2 and TRBJ1-1; maybe TRBD1 (6 bases). V was pared by 5 bases and J by 1 base, with 17 bases between. Germline V lookup: CDR1 SGHTA, CDR2 FQGNSA. The CDR3 loop spans 16 amino acids. The chain's CDR3 is CASSRGPGAQNTEAFF. In nucleotides, the CDR3 is TGTGCCAGCAGCCGTGGGCCAGGGGCCCAGAACACTGAAGCTTTCTTT.

V usage is TRBV5-1 and J usage is TRBJ2-7; perhaps TRBD1 as D (6 bases). V lost 5 bases, J lost 3 bases, and 18 bases lay in between. From germline, CDR1 is SGHRS and CDR2 YFSETQ. This CDR3 has 15 amino acids. DNA of the CDR3: TGCGCCAGCAGGGGGAGCCGGGACACACTCTACGAGCAGTACTTC. It translates to CASRGSRDTLYEQYF.